These 4 T cell receptor beta chains were all obtained from the same sample, sequenced in a study of blood T cell repertoires in COVID-19 (dated by TCRdb to 2018 to 2021). Receptor amplification or capture employed the immunoSEQ multiplex PCR assay. As stored in TCRdb, this immuneACCESS dataset retains in-frame rearrangements with V and J assigned. A fraction of the clones does not appear; measured against another copy, unresolved V genes explain less than half of the discrepancy, and the remainder lacks a known reason. The sample profile shows about 200,000 clones; about 86% of them were found once. Of the sample, 7% to 9% falls within the top ten clones. The specimen sequenced was PBMCs or T cells enriched from blood (not recorded which). Every receptor here comes from a man aged 35 to 55 who had recovered from COVID-19.

The V and J genes are TRBV5-1 and TRBJ1-2; D call uncertain. V was shortened by 0 bases and J by 2 bases, with 11 bases between the two germline ends. The CDR3 has 15 residues. CDR1 and CDR2 (germline): SGHRS, YFSETQ. The CDR3 loop is CASSLGTLTNYGYTF. In DNA, the CDR3 is TGCGCCAGCAGCTTGGGGACTCTAACGAACTATGGCTACACCTTC.

The chain carries TRBV4-2 and TRBJ2-1; D ambiguous. With 1 base removed from V and 7 bases from J, the gap between germline ends came to 14 bases. Germline-derived CDR1 and CDR2 are LGHNA and YNFKEQ. This CDR3 has 15 residues. The CDR3 sequence is CASSQGGVTSNEQFF. DNA of the CDR3: TGTGCCAGCAGCCAAGGAGGCGTGACTTCGAATGAGCAGTTCTTC.

The CDR3 spells CASSEDRVGAFF. CDR3 bases: TGTGCCAGCAGTGAGGACAGGGTGGGGGCTTTCTTT. V is TRBV2 and J is TRBJ1-1, with TRBD1 matching over 8 bases. Germline CDR1 and CDR2: SNHLY and FYNNEI. The CDR3 has 12 amino acids. V lost 3 bases to trimming and J lost 11 bases; unmatched junction nucleotides: 5.

This rearrangement joins TRBV3-1 (or the pseudogene TRBV3-2) to TRBJ1-3; 8 nucleotides line up with TRBD1. Per germline, CDR1 LGHDT and CDR2 YNNKEL (reference sequence). There are 16 residues in the CDR3. Trimming removed 3 bases from V and 3 bases from J; junction bases left unmatched: 7. The CDR3 loop is CASSHPGQEIGNTIYF. The CDR3 nucleotides read TGTGCCAGCAGCCACCCGGGACAGGAGATTGGAAACACCATATATTTT.